Below, one TCR beta chain is given with its context. Antigen: not known. Sequencing was preceded by expansion of antigen-specific CD4+ T cells with viral peptide pools in the ViraFEST assay. Culture lasted around eleven days before CD4+ T cell isolation. BNT162b2 vaccine or mRNA-1273 vaccine was given to participants in two doses. People in the vaccine group had not been infected with SARS-CoV-2 before, and their nucleocapsid antibodies were negative. The record originates from a study of vaccination effects on CD4 cells after COVID-19. Method: immunoSEQ multiplex PCR; TCRdb's copy keeps in-frame clones and lacks some. In the table there are tens of thousands of clones, about 73% of which are singletons. Germline CDR1 is MNHNY and CDR2 is SVGAGI (reference sequence). The CDR3 runs to 16 residues. With V trimmed by 2 bases and J by 7 bases, 10 bases remained unmatched.

This sample comprised CD4+ T cells from PBMCs cultured with HCoV-OC43 spike peptides, obtained after COVID-19 vaccination. The subset denotes: HCoV-OC43 spike overlapping peptide pool stimulation. The chain links TRBV6-6 to TRBJ2-1; 8 bases map to TRBD2. This receptor was identified in a human donor who received a COVID-19 vaccine. DNA of the CDR3: TGTGCCAGCAGTTACAGGACGGGGGGGGGTAAAAATGAGCAGTTCTTC. It specifies CASSYRTGGGKNEQFF.